The sequence of this T cell receptor beta chain was determined in a study of blood T cell repertoires in COVID-19. Background on the study: COVID-19 samples, acute and convalescent, were from the United States, Italy and Spain. T cells, B-cell-depleted T cells, or PBMCs provided the cDNA or gDNA that served as material.

Under the authors' procedure: Cell counts per sample came from amplifying reference gene primers. The table came from immunoSEQ multiplex PCR; TCRdb's copy has only in-frame clones and leaves some out. V and J calls and clone size come straight from that table; D and trimming were deduced from the DNA. The sample lists under 100,000 clones, about 90% seen once, with 15% in the top ten. CDR3 length equals 14 residues. V was clipped by 7 bases and J by 1 base, with 14 bases between them. Germline V lookup: CDR1 MNHEY, CDR2 SVGAGI. This receptor was obtained from a male donor with acute or convalescent COVID-19. Material: peripheral blood. The chain recombines TRBV6-5 with TRBJ2-7; TRBD2 might be the D (6 bases). CDR3 DNA sequence: TGTGCCAGCATGCGGGGCGGACGGTCCTACGAGCAGTACTTC. Protein: CASMRGGRSYEQYF.